Following are 23 T cell receptor beta chains from one sample sequenced in a study of EBV T-cell therapy then PD-1 blockade in nasopharyngeal carcinoma. The data were produced by immunoSEQ multiplex PCR, yet TCRdb's version contains in-frame clones alone and is incomplete. The sample records tens of thousands of clones, 84% being singletons. These receptors are not linked to any known antigen. The sample's treatment: AdE1-LMPpoly-expanded autologous EBV-specific T-cell therapy followed by anti-PD-1 nivolumab. The sequences come from CD8+ T cells from blood, collected at roughly day 67 from a patient whose treatment included autologous EBV-specific T cells and nivolumab. These receptors came from a man aged 35 to 55 with nasopharyngeal carcinoma.

The chain carries TRBV9 and TRBJ1-4, with 7 bases matching TRBD1. The germline V gene encodes CDR1 SGDLS and CDR2 YYNGEE. V was pared by 0 bases and J by 4 bases, with 0 bases of the junction left unmatched. The CDR3 contains 14 residues. Here the CDR3 DNA reads TGTGCCAGCAGCGTAGGGGACAGTAATGAAAAACTGTTTTTT. Amino acid sequence: CASSVGDSNEKLFF. The variable domain in full, completed from reference TRBV9 and TRBJ1-4, reads DSGVTQTPKHLITATGQRVTLRCSPRSGDLSVYWYQQSLDQGLQFLIQYYNGEERAKGNILERFSAQQFPDLHSELNLSSLELGDSALYFCASSVGDSNEKLFFGSGTQLSVL.

This chain links TRBV7-9 with TRBJ2-1, with D perhaps TRBD1 or TRBD2 (5 bases each). Germline loops: CDR1 SEHNR, CDR2 FQNEAQ (reference sequence). CDR3 size: 15 residues. The germline V and J ends were trimmed by 5 bases and 7 bases, with 18 bases remaining between them. The CDR3 DNA reads as TGTGCCAGCAGCCCCTTGTCGGGGACCAAGAATGAGCAGTTCTTC. This sequence encodes CASSPLSGTKNEQFF.

In this sample, this clone turned up once. This rearrangement joins TRBV4-3 to TRBJ2-5; D tentatively fits TRBD1 or TRBD2 (5 bases each). The CDR3 covers 17 residues. Germline loops: CDR1 LGHNA, CDR2 YSLEER. V dropped 0 bases and J dropped 2 bases, with 16 bases sitting between them. Written as DNA, the CDR3 is TGCGCCAGCAGCCAAGATGTAGGGGACGGACGACAAGAGACCCAGTACTTC. Translated: CASSQDVGDGRQETQYF.

The chain recombines TRBV7-3 with TRBJ1-6; D is undetermined. With 1 base removed from V and 10 bases from J, the gap between germline ends came to 17 bases. CDR1 and CDR2 (germline): SGHTA, FQGTGA. This CDR3 has 16 amino acids. The CDR3 region has the DNA TGTGCCAGCAGCTTAATTCGGTGGGAGCCGGGGTCACCCCTCCACTTT. This gives the protein CASSLIRWEPGSPLHF.

This clone showed up just a few times. The identical CDR3 is also encoded by other nucleotide sequences in the sample. V usage is TRBV6-5 and J usage is TRBJ1-1; D not resolved. Germline loops: CDR1 MNHEY, CDR2 SVGAGI. There are 13 residues in the CDR3. The V and J ends lost 2 bases and 4 bases respectively, with 8 bases between them. The CDR3 here is CASSYGEGTEAFF. CDR3 in DNA: TGTGCCAGCAGTTACGGCGAGGGCACTGAAGCTTTCTTT.

The V gene is TRBV7-9, the J gene TRBJ2-7, with D unresolved. This CDR3 region has 11 residues. Germline CDR1 and CDR2: SEHNR and FQNEAQ (reference sequence). V was clipped by 7 bases and J by 2 bases, with 6 bases between them. The CDR3 is CASMRAYEQYF. The CDR3 DNA reads TGTGCCAGCATGAGAGCCTACGAGCAGTACTTC.

As for this clone: This specimen includes other DNA sequences encoding the same CDR3. V and J are TRBV6-4 and TRBJ2-2, with TRBD1 as a possible D gene (5 bases). The germline V and J ends were trimmed by 3 bases and 3 bases, with 5 bases remaining between them. Per germline, CDR1 MRHNA and CDR2 SNTAGT. This CDR3 contains 13 residues. The CDR3 DNA reads TGTGCCAGCAGTGAAGGGGACACCGGGGAGCTGTTTTTT. This codes for CASSEGDTGELFF.

The V and J genes are TRBV11-3 and TRBJ2-1; 8 bases line up with TRBD1. This CDR3 is 15 amino acids long. The ends lost 5 bases at V and 5 bases at J; junction bases unmatched: 8. Germline CDR1 reads SGHNT; CDR2 reads YENEEA. The CDR3 DNA follows: TGTGCCAGCAGCACCCGGACAGGGATGGACAATGAGCAGTTCTTC. It encodes CASSTRTGMDNEQFF.

This rearrangement joins TRBV15 to TRBJ2-3, with 7 nucleotides matching TRBD1. This CDR3 has 15 amino acids. Germline CDR1 and CDR2: LNHNV and YYDKDF (reference sequence). V shed 7 bases, J shed 1 base, and the junction held 8 bases outside the gene matches. The CDR3 here is CATTQQGRRTDTQYF. The CDR3 DNA reads as TGTGCCACCACCCAACAGGGGAGACGCACAGATACGCAGTATTTT.

This chain joins TRBV6-4 and TRBJ2-3; 8 bases agree with TRBD1. CDR3 length: 15 amino acids. Trimming cost V 6 bases and J 3 bases; bases outside gene matches: 8. Germline assignment: CDR1 MRHNA and CDR2 SNTAGT. In DNA form, the CDR3 reads TGTGCCAGCAGCGACACAGGGGGTGGTACAGATACGCAGTATTTT. Translating it yields CASSDTGGGTDTQYF.

This clone has a handful of counts. The chain has TRBV6-1 and TRBJ1-6; D is unclear. The CDR3 runs 16 residues. Per the germline V gene, CDR1 is MNHNS and CDR2 is SASEGT. V shed 2 bases and J shed 3 bases, with 11 bases lying between them. CDR3 loop: CASSESPQDYNSPLHF. The CDR3 nucleotides are TGTGCCAGCAGTGAATCCCCCCAGGACTATAATTCACCCCTCCACTTT.

The genes are TRBV24-1 and TRBJ2-3; 10 bases match TRBD2. J lost 2 bases, V lost 3 bases, and 4 bases had no gene match. CDR1 KGHDR and CDR2 SFDVKD come from the germline V gene. This CDR3 is built from 16 residues. The CDR3 reads CATSDLAGVHTDTQYF. The DNA of the CDR3 is TGTGCCACCAGTGATCTAGCGGGGGTCCACACAGATACGCAGTATTTT.

The CDR3 spells CASSAIHNWGRTYEQYF. The CDR3 DNA reads as TGTGCCAGCAGTGCTATACACAACTGGGGACGGACCTACGAGCAGTACTTC. The V call is TRBV28, the J call TRBJ2-7; D may correspond to TRBD1 or TRBD2 (5 bases each). The CDR3 is 17 residues long. The V end lost 5 bases, the J end lost 2 bases, and 22 bases lay between the germline ends. Germline-derived CDR1 and CDR2 are MDHEN and SYDVKM. The whole variable domain, filled in from reference TRBV28 and TRBJ2-7, reads DVKVTQSSRYLVKRTGEKVFLECVQDMDHENMFWYRQDPGLGLRLIYFSYDVKMKEKGDIPEGYSVSREKKERFSLILESASTNQTSMYLCASSAIHNWGRTYEQYFGPGTRLTVT.

The chain couples TRBV27 to TRBJ1-1; 10 bases agree with TRBD1. Germline CDR1 and CDR2: MNHEY and SMNVEV (reference sequence). The CDR3 extends over 16 amino acids. The trim removed 4 bases at V and 3 bases at J, leaving 8 bases unmatched. The CDR3 DNA is TGTGCCAGCAGTTGGGGACCGGGACAGGGGTACACTGAAGCTTTCTTT. It specifies CASSWGPGQGYTEAFF.

This clone has a handful of counts. The chain links TRBV13 to TRBJ2-1; D is undetermined. The V end lost 1 base, the J end lost 10 bases, and 5 bases lay between the germline ends. The germline CDR1 and CDR2 sequences are PRHDT and FYEKMQ (reference sequence). The length of the CDR3 is 11 residues. The CDR3 here is CASSLVSEQFF. The CDR3 nucleotides read TGTGCCAGCAGCTTAGTCTCGGAGCAGTTCTTC.

The CDR3 sequence is CASSLDRYQETQYF. DNA for the CDR3: TGCGCCAGCAGCTTGGACCGGTACCAAGAGACCCAGTACTTC. The chain is built from TRBV5-1 and TRBJ2-5; D is unclear. Trimming took 0 bases from V and 0 from J, leaving 6 bases between them. The germline CDR1 and CDR2 sequences are SGHRS and YFSETQ. The length of the CDR3 is 14 residues.

The chain combines TRBV12-3 or TRBV12-4 with TRBJ1-1; D is ambiguous. The CDR3 sequence is 12 residues long. Trimming took 6 bases from V and 1 from J, leaving 6 bases between them. The CDR3 DNA sequence: TGTGCCAGCAGCCCCCAGAACACTGAAGCTTTCTTT. Translated, it gives CASSPQNTEAFF.

The chain uses TRBV27 and TRBJ2-1, with a weak D call TRBD1 (6 bases). Germline V gives CDR1 MNHEY, CDR2 SMNVEV (reference sequence). This CDR3 region has 14 residues. V gave up 3 bases and J gave up 3 bases, with 9 bases separating them. The CDR3 coding sequence is TGTGCCAGCAGTTTCCGGACAGACTACAATGAGCAGTTCTTC. As protein: CASSFRTDYNEQFF.

This clone was detected only once. The chain has TRBV4-3 and TRBJ2-2; maybe TRBD1 (5 bases). Germline CDR1 and CDR2: LGHNA and YSLEER. This CDR3 comprises 16 residues. Between the trimmed V and J ends, which lost 3 bases and 0 bases, there was a span of 11 bases. CDR3 residues: CASSQYSTANTGELFF. The CDR3 DNA sequence: TGCGCCAGCAGCCAGTACTCGACAGCGAACACCGGGGAGCTGTTTTTT.

The V and J genes are TRBV2 and TRBJ2-1; 8 nucleotides align to TRBD2. Germline-derived CDR1 and CDR2 are SNHLY and FYNNEI. The CDR3 contains 16 residues. V was clipped by 3 bases and J by 1 base; unmatched bases: 5. The CDR3 sequence: CASSEERGGSYNEQFF. The CDR3 DNA reads TGTGCCAGCAGTGAGGAACGGGGGGGGTCCTACAATGAGCAGTTCTTC. Full variable domain (remainder filled in from reference TRBV2 and TRBJ2-1): EPEVTQTPSHQVTQMGQEVILRCVPISNHLYFYWYRQILGQKVEFLVSFYNNEISEKSEIFDDQFSVERPDGSNFTLKIRSTKLEDSAMYFCASSEERGGSYNEQFFGPGTRLTVL.

This clone occurred once. The gene calls are TRBV27 and TRBJ1-1; 7 nucleotides line up with TRBD1. With 5 bases clipped from V and 6 bases from J, the junction kept 9 bases outside the gene matches. CDR3 length: 14 amino acids. Germline loops: CDR1 MNHEY, CDR2 SMNVEV (reference sequence). CDR3 sequence: CASSTRQGAPEAFF. The CDR3 DNA is TGTGCCAGCAGTACGAGACAGGGAGCGCCTGAAGCTTTCTTT.

Concerning this clone itself: One junction end disagrees with the germline gene, perhaps due to a read error. The chain is built from TRBV4-2 and TRBJ1-2, with D tentatively TRBD1 (6 bases). In germline, CDR1 is LGHNA, CDR2 YNFKEQ. The CDR3 is 16 amino acids. The CDR3 nucleotides are TGTGCCAGCAGCCAAGGCCTCGGGGGGACACCAAGCGGGCGGGACTTC. It codes for CASSQGLGGTPSGRDF.

This clone was seen only a few times. The chain is built from TRBV27 and TRBJ2-2, with unresolved D. Germline V gene data show CDR1 as MNHEY and CDR2 as SMNVEV (reference sequence). This CDR3 is built from 14 residues. Trimming pared 3 bases from V and 6 bases from J, leaving 11 bases between. The CDR3 coding sequence is TGTGCCAGCAGTTTCCTAGTCGTCTCCGGGGAGCTGTTTTTT. It encodes CASSFLVVSGELFF.